These 15 T cell receptor beta chains share one sample of origin, sequenced in a study of neurological immune-mediated disorders. The time point here: technical triplicate 2. TCRdb re-called the 5' RACE reads with MiXCR, one entry per CDR3 protein. The data show under 65,000 distinct CDR3 sequences, around 24% seen once. The sample was PBMCs. Every receptor here comes from a man in his sixties with HTLV-1-associated myelopathy (HAM/TSP).

This clonotype has a count of ten or more. The V and J genes are TRBV27 and TRBJ2-6; unclear D gene. Looked up from germline, CDR1 is MNHEY and CDR2 is SMNVEV (reference sequence). This CDR3 contains 15 residues. The V end was cut by 10 bases, the J end by 0 bases, with 13 bases between. This CDR3 is CATFTPGSGANVLTF. In nucleotides, the CDR3 is TGTGCCACCTTTACCCCCGGCTCTGGGGCCAACGTCCTGACTTTC.

The V gene is TRBV7-2, the J gene TRBJ2-1; 11 nucleotides line up with TRBD2. This CDR3 contains 16 residues. With 4 bases clipped from V and 8 bases from J, the junction kept 10 bases outside the gene matches. CDR1 and CDR2 from the germline V gene are SGHTA and FQGNSA. The CDR3 spells CASSSPTSGNTYEQFF. In DNA form, the CDR3 reads TGTGCCAGCAGCTCACCGACTAGCGGGAATACTTATGAGCAGTTCTTC.

This clonotype was seen repeatedly, ten times or more. The chain is built from TRBV4-2 and TRBJ2-5; 13 bases match TRBD2. The CDR3 spans 16 residues. The ends lost 2 bases at V and 5 bases at J; junction bases unmatched: 5. Looked up from germline, CDR1 is LGHNA and CDR2 is YNFKEQ. This chain's CDR3 is CASSQQLAGGGETQYF. In DNA, the CDR3 is TGTGCCAGCAGCCAACAACTAGCGGGGGGGGGTGAGACCCAGTACTTC.

This clonotype was observed at least ten times. DNA of the CDR3: TGTGCCAGCAGCTTACTTGCCGGGGAGCTGTTTTTT. It encodes CASSLLAGELFF. J is TRBJ2-2 and V is TRBV11-3; no clear D gene. Trimming cost V 2 bases and J 6 bases, with 4 bases left between them. Germline CDR1 reads SGHNT; CDR2 reads YENEEA. The CDR3 extends over 12 amino acids.

V gene TRBV6-6 combines with J gene TRBJ2-1, with no clear D. The germline V gene encodes CDR1 MNHNY and CDR2 SVGAGI (reference sequence). The CDR3 is 12 residues long. Trimming removed 5 bases from V and 5 bases from J, with 7 bases in between. In DNA form, the CDR3 reads TGTGCCAGCAGTCCGTTCGACAATGAGCAGTTCTTC. It encodes CASSPFDNEQFF.

This clonotype was recorded at least ten times. The V gene is TRBV5-4, the J gene TRBJ1-1, with D possibly being TRBD1 (6 bases). This CDR3 is built from 16 residues. V lost 4 bases and J 0 bases, leaving 16 bases between the germline ends. Germline V lookup: CDR1 SGHNT, CDR2 YYREEE (reference sequence). For the CDR3, the DNA is TGTGCCAGCAGCCCGGCACAGGGAAGCGTGAACACTGAAGCTTTCTTT. Translation: CASSPAQGSVNTEAFF.

This clonotype was counted between two and nine times. This chain connects TRBV6-2 or TRBV6-3 to TRBJ2-7; TRBD1 might be the D (5 bases). Germline CDR1 and CDR2: MNHEY and SVGEGT. The CDR3 has 14 amino acids. Trimming shortened V by 2 bases and J by 2 bases, and 10 bases separated the two germline ends. CDR3 nucleotides: TGTGCCAGCAGTTACCGGCAGGGTCCCTACGAGCAGTACTTC. It translates to CASSYRQGPYEQYF.

In its sample, this clonotype was seen many times. The chain combines TRBV9 with TRBJ2-5; 7 bases line up with TRBD1. V lost 4 bases, J lost 3 bases, and 9 bases stayed unmatched. The CDR3 spans 15 residues. In germline, CDR1 is SGDLS, CDR2 YYNGEE. The CDR3 coding sequence is TGTGCCAGCAGCCCGCACCCAGACAGGGAAGAGACCCAGTACTTC. This sequence encodes CASSPHPDREETQYF.

V and J are TRBV28 and TRBJ1-1; 9 nucleotides line up with TRBD1. J gave up 4 bases and V 11 bases, and 17 bases lay outside the gene matches. The CDR3 is 16 residues long. Germline CDR1 is MDHEN and CDR2 is SYDVKM. CDR3 protein: CAARQGVVFLGTEAFF. The CDR3 coding sequence is TGTGCCGCCCGACAGGGGGTGGTTTTTCTTGGCACTGAAGCTTTCTTT.

This chain uses TRBV6-5 with TRBJ2-2; 10 nucleotides line up with TRBD1. This CDR3 is 15 amino acids long. Germline V gene sequence: CDR1 MNHEY, CDR2 SVGAGI. V lost 10 bases and J lost 6; bases outside the gene matches: 11. CDR3 sequence (DNA): TGTGCCATCAGGCCGGGACAGGGGTTATCCGGGGAGCTGTTTTTT. Its protein is CAIRPGQGLSGELFF.

This clonotype was observed at least ten times. The chain employs TRBV7-9 and TRBJ2-7, with D maybe TRBD1 (5 bases). The V and J ends lost 6 bases and 5 bases respectively, with 11 bases between them. Germline CDR1 reads SEHNR; CDR2 reads FQNEAQ (reference sequence). This CDR3 contains 12 residues. The CDR3 is CASSRDSHEQYF. In nucleotides, the CDR3 is TGTGCCAGCAGTCGCGACAGCCACGAGCAGTACTTC. Full variable domain (rest looked up from reference TRBV7-9 and TRBJ2-7): DTGVSQNPRHKITKRGQNVTFRCDPISEHNRLYWYRQTLGQGPEFLTYFQNEAQLEKSRLLSDRFSAERPKGSFSTLEIQRTEQGDSAMYLCASSRDSHEQYFGPGTRLTVT.

This clonotype was seen many times. The V and J genes are TRBV20-1 and TRBJ2-3, with 8 nucleotides matching TRBD2. Germline V gives CDR1 DFQATT, CDR2 SNEGSKA (reference sequence). The CDR3 contains 14 residues. Unmatched junction bases numbered 4, after V lost 3 bases and J lost 2 bases. The DNA for the CDR3 is TGCAGTGCTAGGGTTAGCGGGACCACAGATACGCAGTATTTT. It encodes CSARVSGTTDTQYF.

This clonotype was counted ten times or more. The rearrangement uses TRBV14 and TRBJ2-1, with no clear D. Trimming left V 4 bases short and J 4 bases short, with 14 bases between. Germline V CDR1 and CDR2: SGHDN, FVKESK. This CDR3 is 15 amino acids long. CDR3 nucleotide sequence: TGTGCCAGCAGCCCCGGAACCCCCAGTTACAATGAGCAGTTCTTC. The encoded protein is CASSPGTPSYNEQFF. The full variable domain, its missing parts supplied by reference TRBV14 and TRBJ2-1, is EAGVTQFPSHSVIEKGQTVTLRCDPISGHDNLYWYRRVMGKEIKFLLHFVKESKQDESGMPNNRFLAERTGGTYSTLKVQPAELEDSGVYFCASSPGTPSYNEQFFGPGTRLTVL.

The table lists this clonotype with many counts. The chain couples TRBV12-3 or TRBV12-4 to TRBJ2-2, with 9 bases identical to TRBD2. The CDR3 totals 19 residues. Trimming cost V 5 bases and J 7 bases; bases outside gene matches: 20. CDR3: CASSPTPAAREGRGGELFF. The CDR3 DNA is TGTGCCAGCAGTCCTACCCCCGCCGCGCGGGAGGGCCGGGGCGGGGAGCTGTTTTTT.

This clonotype was found many times. The rearrangement joins TRBV25-1 to TRBJ2-7; D is unclear. The germline gives CDR1 MGHDK, CDR2 SYGVNS. The CDR3 is 11 residues long. The V gene lost 2 bases and the J gene lost 3 bases, with 2 bases spanning the gap. The CDR3 DNA reads as TGTGCCAGCAGTGAACACTACGAGCAGTACTTC. This codes for CASSEHYEQYF.